The T cell receptor (beta chain) under discussion was sequenced for a study of Ad26.COV2.S vaccination and SARS-CoV-2 variants. Study findings and constraints: In TCR breadth and depth analyses, total T cell responses may have been underestimated. Breadth, reportedly substantial, characterized the spike-specific CD8+ and CD4+ T cell responses after vaccination. Vaccine and placebo groups showed comparable non-spike TCR breadth.

TCRdb's copy holds only in-frame clones and misses some; the assay was immunoSEQ multiplex PCR. The sample lists about 430,000 clones; 75% to 95% were seen once. This CDR3 region has 15 residues. The V end was cut by 5 bases, the J end by 0 bases, with 11 bases between. Germline loops: CDR1 MNHEY, CDR2 SVGAGI. A word on this clone: Its antigen is unidentified.

Treatment here: about 20 received Ad26.COV2.S at low or high dose, single or two shots; several received placebo; per-sample allocation not given. Day 63 after the first injection of vaccine or placebo was the sampling time. The chain links TRBV6-5 to TRBJ2-1; D gene unclear. The material was peripheral blood, obtained in a trial of Ad26.COV2.S vaccine versus placebo. The receptor was derived from a person between 18 and 59 years old who received the Ad26.COV2.S COVID-19 vaccine or a placebo. The CDR3 loop is CASSPQQFSYNEQFF. The CDR3 nucleotides are TGTGCCAGCAGTCCCCAGCAGTTCTCCTACAATGAGCAGTTCTTC.